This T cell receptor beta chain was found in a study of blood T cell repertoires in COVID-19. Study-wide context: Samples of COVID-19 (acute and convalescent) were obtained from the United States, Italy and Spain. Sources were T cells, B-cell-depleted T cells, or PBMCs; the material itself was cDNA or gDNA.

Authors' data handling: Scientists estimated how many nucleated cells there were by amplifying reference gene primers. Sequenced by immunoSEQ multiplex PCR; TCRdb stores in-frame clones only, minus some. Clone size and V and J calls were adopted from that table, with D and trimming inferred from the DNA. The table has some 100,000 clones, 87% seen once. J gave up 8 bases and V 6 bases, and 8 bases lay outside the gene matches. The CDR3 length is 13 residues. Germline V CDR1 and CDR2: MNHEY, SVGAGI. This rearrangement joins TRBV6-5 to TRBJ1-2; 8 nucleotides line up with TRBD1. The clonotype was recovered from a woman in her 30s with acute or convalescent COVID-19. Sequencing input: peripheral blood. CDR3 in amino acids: CASRGTGVRGYTF. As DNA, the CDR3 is TGTGCCAGCAGGGGGACAGGAGTTAGGGGCTACACCTTC.